These 9 T cell receptor beta chains were sequenced from one sample in a study of early T cells in non-severe SARS-CoV-2 infection. A single record per CDR3 protein comes from TCRdb applying MiXCR to the 5' RACE reads. The data hold some 66,000 distinct CDR3 sequences, with over 8% observed a single time. The sample comprised whole blood. The receptor set was obtained from an adult who was a healthcare worker with PCR-confirmed SARS-CoV-2 infection or an uninfected control (not recorded which).

The chain links TRBV6-2 or TRBV6-3 to TRBJ2-5, with 8 bases fitting TRBD2. Germline V gene sequence: CDR1 MNHEY, CDR2 SVGEGT. The CDR3 sequence is 12 residues long. The V gene end was trimmed by 11 bases and the J gene end by 6 bases; junction bases not matched to a gene: 8. In nucleotides, the CDR3 is TGTGCCGGTGGGACTAGTGCGCAGACCCAGTACTTC. Encoded protein: CAGGTSAQTQYF.

The chain uses TRBV5-4 and TRBJ2-1; 7 bases are a match to TRBD1. J lost 6 bases, V lost 4 bases, and 7 bases had no gene match. Germline V gene sequence: CDR1 SGHNT, CDR2 YYREEE (reference sequence). This CDR3 is 14 amino acids long. Here the CDR3 DNA reads TGTGCCAGCAGCCATAGACAGGGTGCCAATGAGCAGTTCTTC. This sequence encodes CASSHRQGANEQFF.

This clonotype is judged medium-sized (0.01 to 0.1%). The rearrangement uses TRBV4-1 and TRBJ2-1, with D possibly being TRBD2 (6 bases). With 0 bases removed from V and 4 bases from J, the gap between germline ends came to 10 bases. The CDR3 is 15 amino acids. CDR1 and CDR2 (germline): MGHRA, YSYEKL. DNA for the CDR3: TGCGCCAGCAGCCAAGATGGGAGCGGGTACAATGAGCAGTTCTTC. It specifies CASSQDGSGYNEQFF.

The sample holds many counts of this clonotype. At one boundary the junction diverges from the germline segment, which might be a read error. V is TRBV7-6 and J is TRBJ2-1; 10 bases agree with TRBD2. This CDR3 region has 15 residues. CDR1 is SGHVS, CDR2 FNYEAQ, per germline. CDR3 amino acids: CASSLAGEGDNEQFF. DNA for the CDR3: TGTGCCAGCAGCCTAGCGGGAGAAGGGGACAATGAGCAGTTCTTC.

This clonotype occurred many times. The chain combines TRBV7-8 with TRBJ2-5; D is perhaps TRBD1 (5 bases). The CDR3 covers 15 residues. Germline V lookup: CDR1 SGHVS, CDR2 FQNEAQ. Trimming cost V 3 bases and J 0 bases, with 11 bases left between them. This chain's CDR3 is CASSFADKYQETQYF. The CDR3 DNA is TGTGCCAGCAGCTTCGCGGACAAGTACCAAGAGACCCAGTACTTC.

This clonotype was seen ten or more times. The chain joins TRBV15 to TRBJ2-1, with D hard to call. The CDR3 contains 12 residues. V shed 7 bases and J shed 1 base, with 5 bases lying between them. Germline V CDR1 and CDR2: LNHNV, YYDKDF (reference sequence). In DNA form, the CDR3 reads TGTGCCACCACTCGATCCTACAATGAGCAGTTCTTC. Protein: CATTRSYNEQFF.

This clonotype occurred many times. The V gene is TRBV6-5, the J gene TRBJ2-2, with 8 bases lining up with TRBD2. The CDR3 spans 15 residues. Germline assignment: CDR1 MNHEY and CDR2 SVGAGI. V was pared by 7 bases and J by 5 bases, with 9 bases of the junction left unmatched. CDR3 residues: CASTSGRWGTGELFF. The CDR3 coding sequence is TGTGCCAGCACCAGCGGGAGATGGGGAACCGGGGAGCTGTTTTTT.

In this sample, this clonotype turned up many times. This sequence joins TRBV19 and TRBJ2-1; D is perhaps TRBD2 (6 bases). CDR3 length equals 16 residues. CDR1 is LNHDA, CDR2 SQIVND, per germline (reference sequence). V lost 6 bases, J lost 3 bases, and 18 bases lay in between. CDR3 sequence: CASRRGGEDLYNEQFF. CDR3 DNA sequence: TGTGCCAGTAGGCGGGGTGGGGAAGATCTCTACAATGAGCAGTTCTTC. Variable domain in full (rest from reference TRBV19 and TRBJ2-1): DGGITQSPKYLFRKEGQNVTLSCEQNLNHDAMYWYRQDPGQGLRLIYYSQIVNDFQKGDIAEGYSVSREKKESFPLTVTSAQKNPTAFYLCASRRGGEDLYNEQFFGPGTRLTVL.

This clonotype was detected a few times. The CDR3 spells CASSEALSVFGGVSQPQHF. In nucleotides, the CDR3 is TGTGCCAGCAGTGAAGCGCTATCTGTCTTCGGGGGGGTTAGCCAGCCCCAGCATTTT. The rearrangement links TRBV6-1 to TRBJ1-5; the D gene is possibly TRBD1 (5 bases). Trimming removed 0 bases from V and 7 bases from J, with 25 bases in between. Germline CDR1 is MNHNS and CDR2 is SASEGT. The CDR3 runs 19 residues.